The 5 T cell receptor beta chains below were found in one sample sequenced in a study of blood T cell repertoires in COVID-19. Libraries were prepared by immunoSEQ multiplex PCR; TCRdb keeps only in-frame clonotypes and omits some of them. The sample has some 85,000 clones; roughly 76% are singletons. Sequenced sample: peripheral blood. The receptors originated from an elderly woman with active or convalescent COVID-19.

This clone was recorded a few times. The chain carries TRBV9 and TRBJ2-5; 10 nucleotides line up with TRBD2. Trimming cost V 1 base and J 5 bases; bases outside gene matches: 2. Germline V gives CDR1 SGDLS, CDR2 YYNGEE. This CDR3 spans 14 amino acids. The CDR3 region is CASSVSGGAETQYF. Written as DNA, the CDR3 is TGTGCCAGCAGCGTAAGCGGGGGGGCCGAGACCCAGTACTTC.

CDR3: CASTKGGEETQYF. As DNA, the CDR3 is TGTGCCAGCACCAAGGGAGGGGAAGAGACCCAGTACTTC. The chain carries TRBV7-9 and TRBJ2-5, with 7 bases matching TRBD2. Germline lookup yields CDR1 SEHNR and CDR2 FQNEAQ (reference sequence). With 7 bases clipped from V and 3 bases from J, the junction kept 5 bases outside the gene matches. The CDR3 has 13 residues. The full variable domain, in which reference TRBV7-9 and TRBJ2-5 provide the parts outside the CDR3, is DTGVSQNPRHKITKRGQNVTFRCDPISEHNRLYWYRQTLGQGPEFLTYFQNEAQLEKSRLLSDRFSAERPKGSFSTLEIQRTEQGDSAMYLCASTKGGEETQYFGPGTRLLVL.

This clone was counted once. The chain uses TRBV15 and TRBJ1-1, with 9 nucleotides matching TRBD1. The CDR3 extends over 16 amino acids. Germline values: CDR1 LNHNV, CDR2 YYDKDF (reference sequence). V shed 1 base and J 4 bases; nucleotides not matched to a gene: 7. CDR3 in amino acids: CATSRGTGDVPTEAFF. In nucleotides, the CDR3 is TGTGCCACCAGCAGAGGGACAGGGGATGTGCCCACTGAAGCTTTCTTT.

Turning to this clone: Lacking the conserved final phenylalanine or tryptophan, this CDR3 likely reflects a read error. No DNA is shown, since the ends of the CDR3 on it are uncertain; the CDR3 is the one TCRdb lists. This chain's CDR3 is CASSPRGLAGTT. The chain joins TRBV5-5 to TRBJ2-7; the DNA was not compared with TRBD2, the D call given in the table. Germline assignment: CDR1 SGHKS and CDR2 YYEKEE (reference sequence). With termini counted, the CDR3 has 12 amino acids.

The J gene is TRBJ2-5, the V gene TRBV19; 10 bases are shared with TRBD2. Germline assignment: CDR1 LNHDA and CDR2 SQIVND (reference sequence). The CDR3 contains 14 residues. Losses at the gene ends were 5 bases for V and 5 bases for J; bases not matched to a gene: 5. The CDR3 loop reads CASSVTSGKETQYF. The CDR3 coding sequence is TGTGCCAGTAGTGTTACTAGCGGGAAGGAGACCCAGTACTTC.